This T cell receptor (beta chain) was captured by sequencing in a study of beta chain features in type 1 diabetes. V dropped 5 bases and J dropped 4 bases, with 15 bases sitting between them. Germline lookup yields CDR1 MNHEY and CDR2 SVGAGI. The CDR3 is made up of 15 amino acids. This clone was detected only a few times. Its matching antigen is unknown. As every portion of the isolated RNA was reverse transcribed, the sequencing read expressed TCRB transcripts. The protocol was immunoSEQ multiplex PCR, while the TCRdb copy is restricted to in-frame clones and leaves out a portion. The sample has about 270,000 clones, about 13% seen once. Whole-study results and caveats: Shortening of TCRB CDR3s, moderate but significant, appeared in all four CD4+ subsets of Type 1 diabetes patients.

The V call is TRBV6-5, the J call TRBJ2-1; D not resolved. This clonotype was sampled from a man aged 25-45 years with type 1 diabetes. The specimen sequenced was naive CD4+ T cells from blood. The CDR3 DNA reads TGTGCCAGCAGTCCCCTCGAACCAACATACAATGAGCAGTTCTTC. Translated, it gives CASSPLEPTYNEQFF.